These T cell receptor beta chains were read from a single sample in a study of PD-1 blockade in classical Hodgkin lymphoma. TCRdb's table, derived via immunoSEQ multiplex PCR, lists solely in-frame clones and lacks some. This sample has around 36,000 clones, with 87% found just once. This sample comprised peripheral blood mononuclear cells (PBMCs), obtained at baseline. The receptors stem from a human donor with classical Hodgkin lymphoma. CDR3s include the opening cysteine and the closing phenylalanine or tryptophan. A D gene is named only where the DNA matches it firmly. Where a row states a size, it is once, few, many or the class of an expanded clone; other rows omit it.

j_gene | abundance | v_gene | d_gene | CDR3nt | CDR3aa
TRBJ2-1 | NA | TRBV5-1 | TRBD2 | TGCGCCAGCAGCCTGGGACTAGCGGGGGTTAATGAGCAGTTCTTC | CASSLGLAGVNEQFF
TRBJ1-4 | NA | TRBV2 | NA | TGTGCCAGCAATATAAGGGAAAAACTGTTTTTT | CASNIREKLFF
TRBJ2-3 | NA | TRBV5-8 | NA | TGTGCCAGCAGCTTGGGGGCTAGCACAGATACGCAGTATTTT | CASSLGASTDTQYF
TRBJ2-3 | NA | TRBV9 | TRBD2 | TGTGCCAGCAGCGTAGATCCTAGCGGGAATTCAGATACGCAGTATTTT | CASSVDPSGNSDTQYF
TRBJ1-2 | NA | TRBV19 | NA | TGTGCCAGTAGTATCGCTAGGGTGAATGGCTACACCTTC | CASSIARVNGYTF
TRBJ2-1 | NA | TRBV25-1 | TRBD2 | TGTGCCAGCAGTGACTCTAGCGGCCGCTCCTACAATGAGCAGTTCTTC | CASSDSSGRSYNEQFF
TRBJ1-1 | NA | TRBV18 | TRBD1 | TGTGCCAGCTCACCCAACCAGGGGGAGCTCGGCACTGAAGCTTTCTTT | CASSPNQGELGTEAFF
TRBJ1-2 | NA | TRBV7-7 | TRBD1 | TGTGCCAGCAGCTTCACCGACAGGGGGCCCAACTATGGCTACACCTTC | CASSFTDRGPNYGYTF
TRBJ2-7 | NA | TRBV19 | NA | TGTGCCAGTAGTATGGGGATACCCTACGAGCAGTACTTC | CASSMGIPYEQYF
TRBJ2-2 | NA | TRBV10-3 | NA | TGTGCCATCAAGGGAGACACCGGGGAGCTGTTTTTT | CAIKGDTGELFF
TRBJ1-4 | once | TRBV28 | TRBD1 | TGTGCCAGCAGTTCCGGACAGGGGAGGGAAAAACTGTTTTTT | CASSSGQGREKLFF
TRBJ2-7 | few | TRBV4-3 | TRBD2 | TGCGCCAGCAGCCAATCACCCAATTTAGCGGGAGTGGGCTACGAGCAGTACTTC | CASSQSPNLAGVGYEQYF
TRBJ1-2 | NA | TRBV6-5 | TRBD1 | TGTGCCAGCAGTTACTCACAGGGGCCCTGGGGTGGCTACACCTTC | CASSYSQGPWGGYTF
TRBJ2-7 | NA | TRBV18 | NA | TGTGCCAGCTCACCAGAGGGAGGCCTTGAAGAGCAGTACTTC | CASSPEGGLEEQYF
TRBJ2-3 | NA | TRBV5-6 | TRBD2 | TGTGCCAGCAGCTTGGCGGTAGCGGGAGGGGCAGATACGCAGTATTTT | CASSLAVAGGADTQYF
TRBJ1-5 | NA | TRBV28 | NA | TGTGCCAGCAGTTCCATGACAGAGTATCAGCCCCAGCATTTT | CASSSMTEYQPQHF
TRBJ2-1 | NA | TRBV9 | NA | TGTGCCAGCAGCGTAGGTTCAGATTCCTACTTTGAGCAGTTCTTC | CASSVGSDSYFEQFF